This entry is about one T cell receptor (beta chain). The antigen is undetermined. Profiled with immunoSEQ multiplex PCR; TCRdb holds only in-frame clones, not every one. The sample includes tens of thousands of clones, 80% seen only once; the top ten take less than 9.5%. This sample stems from a study of T cells in localized non-small cell lung cancer. General study results and limits: In adjacent lung, a median around 55 of the top 100 tumor clones were found. Among blood samples, higher T cell density accompanied longer overall survival. The highest T cell clonality was in uninvolved adjacent lung, above tumor. It remains possible that heterogeneity exists, since only one tumor region was sequenced.

V lost 7 bases and J lost 8, with 14 bases in between. The CDR3 is 12 residues long. In germline, CDR1 is SNHLY, CDR2 FYNNEI. The origin of this receptor is a female donor over 55 with stage I lung adenocarcinoma. The chain carries TRBV2 and TRBJ1-2; D is unclear. The material sequenced was peripheral blood, taken before any cancer treatment. CDR3 nucleotides: TGTGCCAGCACTGGATTATCCGGCGGCTACACCTTC. This gives the protein CASTGLSGGYTF.